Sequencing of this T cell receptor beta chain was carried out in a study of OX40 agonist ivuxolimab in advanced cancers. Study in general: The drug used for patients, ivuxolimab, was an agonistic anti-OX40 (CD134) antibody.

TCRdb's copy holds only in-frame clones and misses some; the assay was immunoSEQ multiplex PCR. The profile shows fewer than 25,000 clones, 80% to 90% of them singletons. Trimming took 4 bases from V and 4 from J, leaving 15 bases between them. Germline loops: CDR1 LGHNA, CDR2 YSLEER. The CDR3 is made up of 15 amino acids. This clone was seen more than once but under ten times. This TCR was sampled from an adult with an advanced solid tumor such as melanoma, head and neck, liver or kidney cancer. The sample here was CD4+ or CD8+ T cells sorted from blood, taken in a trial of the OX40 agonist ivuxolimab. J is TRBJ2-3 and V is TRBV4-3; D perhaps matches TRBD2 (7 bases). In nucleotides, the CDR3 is TGCGCCAGCAGCCCTGGGGGGGGCCCCGCAGATACGCAGTATTTT. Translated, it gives CASSPGGGPADTQYF.